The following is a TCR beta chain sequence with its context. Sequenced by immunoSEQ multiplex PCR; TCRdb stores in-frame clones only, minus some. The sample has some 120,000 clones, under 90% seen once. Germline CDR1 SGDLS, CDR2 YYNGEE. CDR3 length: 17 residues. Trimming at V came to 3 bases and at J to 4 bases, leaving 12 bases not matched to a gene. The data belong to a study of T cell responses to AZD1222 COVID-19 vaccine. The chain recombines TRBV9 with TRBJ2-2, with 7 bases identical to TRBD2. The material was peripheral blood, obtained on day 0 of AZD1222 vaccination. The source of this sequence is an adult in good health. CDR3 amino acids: CASSAFRDYLITGELFF. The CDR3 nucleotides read TGTGCCAGCAGCGCTTTTCGGGACTATCTAATCACCGGGGAGCTGTTTTTT.